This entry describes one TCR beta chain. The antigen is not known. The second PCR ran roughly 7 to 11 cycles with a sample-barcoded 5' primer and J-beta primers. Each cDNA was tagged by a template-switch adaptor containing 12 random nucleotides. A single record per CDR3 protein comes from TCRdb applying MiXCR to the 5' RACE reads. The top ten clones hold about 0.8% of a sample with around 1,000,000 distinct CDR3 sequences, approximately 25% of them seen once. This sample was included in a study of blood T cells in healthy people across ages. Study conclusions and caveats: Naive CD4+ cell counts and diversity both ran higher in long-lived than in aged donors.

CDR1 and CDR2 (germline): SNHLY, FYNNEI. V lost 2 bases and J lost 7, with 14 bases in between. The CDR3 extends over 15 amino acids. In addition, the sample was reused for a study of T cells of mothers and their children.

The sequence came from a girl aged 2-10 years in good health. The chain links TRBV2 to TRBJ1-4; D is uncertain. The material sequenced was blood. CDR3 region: CASSETGRRAEKLFF. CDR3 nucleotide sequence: TGTGCCAGCAGTGAAACGGGCCGTAGGGCTGAAAAACTGTTTTTT.